The present entry profiles one T cell receptor (beta chain) with its context. These data originate in a study of beta chain features in type 1 diabetes. TCRB transcripts that were expressed got sequenced, as all of the isolated RNA had been reverse transcribed. The table came from immunoSEQ multiplex PCR; TCRdb's copy has only in-frame clones and leaves some out. In the table there are 450,000 or so clones, about an eighth of which are singletons. Germline loops: CDR1 MNHEY, CDR2 SMNVEV (reference sequence). Trimming removed 8 bases from V and 0 bases from J, with 14 bases in between. This CDR3 has 15 residues.

V gene TRBV27 combines with J gene TRBJ2-4; unclear D gene. The origin of this receptor is a woman younger than 30 in good health. The sample comprised naive CD4+ T cells from blood. The chain's CDR3 is CASFGVAVAKNIQYF. The CDR3 coding sequence is TGTGCCAGCTTTGGGGTTGCGGTAGCCAAAAACATTCAGTACTTC.